This TCR beta chain was retrieved from a study of blood T cells in healthy people across ages. Findings and limits, study-wide: Unsorted PBMC material precluded a definitive naive versus antigen-experienced comparison.

A second roughly 7 to 11 cycle PCR used barcoded and J-beta primers. Every cDNA was tagged by a template-switch adaptor with 12 random nucleotides. One entry per CDR3 protein, called by TCRdb with MiXCR from the 5' RACE reads. Counted here are 2 million or so distinct CDR3 sequences, approximately 50% occurring once; the ten biggest clones make up roughly 2%. From germline, CDR1 is LGHDT and CDR2 YNNKEL (reference sequence). V dropped 4 bases and J dropped 5 bases, with 18 bases sitting between them. The CDR3 loop spans 16 amino acids. Concerning this clonotype: The antigen is not known.

The chain employs TRBV3-1 and TRBJ2-1, with D possibly being TRBD1 (6 bases). The sequenced sample consisted of blood. The receptor was isolated from a woman in her 40s in good health. CDR3 sequence reads: CASSLQGTRANNEQFF. The CDR3 region has the DNA TGTGCCAGCAGCCTACAGGGTACACGGGCCAACAATGAGCAGTTCTTC.